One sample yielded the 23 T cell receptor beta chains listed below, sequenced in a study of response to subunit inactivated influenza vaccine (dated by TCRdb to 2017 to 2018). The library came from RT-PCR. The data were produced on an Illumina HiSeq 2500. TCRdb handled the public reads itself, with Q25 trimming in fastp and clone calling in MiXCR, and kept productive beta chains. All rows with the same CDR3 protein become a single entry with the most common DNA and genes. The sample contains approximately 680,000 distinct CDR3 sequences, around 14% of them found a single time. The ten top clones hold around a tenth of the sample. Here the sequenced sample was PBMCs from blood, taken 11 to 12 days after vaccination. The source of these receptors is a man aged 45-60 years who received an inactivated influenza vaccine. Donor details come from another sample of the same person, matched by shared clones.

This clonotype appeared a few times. Here the CDR3 reads CASTDGGAKYF. For the CDR3, the DNA is TGTGCCAGCACCGATGGCGGCGCAAAGTACTTC. The rearrangement joins TRBV12-3 or TRBV12-4 to TRBJ2-7; no reliable D call. The germline V and J ends were trimmed by 7 bases and 11 bases, with 15 bases remaining between them. The CDR3 totals 11 residues.

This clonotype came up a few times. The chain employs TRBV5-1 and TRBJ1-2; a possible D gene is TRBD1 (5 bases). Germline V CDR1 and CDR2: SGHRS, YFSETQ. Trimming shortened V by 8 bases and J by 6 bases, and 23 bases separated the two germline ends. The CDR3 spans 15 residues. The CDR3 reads CASTPASGVVDGYTF. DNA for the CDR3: TGCGCCAGTACACCCGCCTCGGGGGTAGTGGATGGCTACACCTTC.

This CDR3 reads CASSYTAGTASTGELFF. CDR3 nucleotide sequence: TGTGCCAGCAGTTACACCGCCGGGACAGCTAGCACCGGGGAGCTGTTTTTT. The chain carries TRBV6-5 and TRBJ2-2; 7 bases map to TRBD1. The junction had 10 bases not matched to a gene; V was cut back by 2 bases and J by 4 bases. Germline V CDR1 and CDR2: MNHEY, SVGAGI. CDR3 length equals 17 residues.

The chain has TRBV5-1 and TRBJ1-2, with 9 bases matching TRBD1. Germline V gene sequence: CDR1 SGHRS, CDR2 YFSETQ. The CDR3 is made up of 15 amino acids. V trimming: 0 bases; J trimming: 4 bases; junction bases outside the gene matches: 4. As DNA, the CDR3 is TGCGCCAGCAGCTTGGGGACGGACAGGGGCTATGGCTACACCTTC. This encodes CASSLGTDRGYGYTF.

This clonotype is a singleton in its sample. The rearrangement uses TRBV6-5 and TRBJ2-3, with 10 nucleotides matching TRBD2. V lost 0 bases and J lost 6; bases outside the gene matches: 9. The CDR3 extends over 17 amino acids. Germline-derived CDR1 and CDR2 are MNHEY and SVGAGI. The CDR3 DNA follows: TGTGCCAGCAGTTACTCGATTAGCGGGGGGACTCTGGATACGCAGTATTTT. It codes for CASSYSISGGTLDTQYF.

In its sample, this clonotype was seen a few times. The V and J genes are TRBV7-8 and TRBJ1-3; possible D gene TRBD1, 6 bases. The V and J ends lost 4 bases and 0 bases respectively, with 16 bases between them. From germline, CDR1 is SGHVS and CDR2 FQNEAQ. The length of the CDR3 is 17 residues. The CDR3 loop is CASSSRTALDSGNTIYF. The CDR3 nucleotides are TGTGCCAGCAGCTCACGGACAGCTTTAGACTCTGGAAACACCATATATTTT.

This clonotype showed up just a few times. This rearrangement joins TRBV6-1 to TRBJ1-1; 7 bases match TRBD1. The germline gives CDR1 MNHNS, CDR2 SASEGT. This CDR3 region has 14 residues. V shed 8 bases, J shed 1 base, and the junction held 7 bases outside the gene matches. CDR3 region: CASSIDRANTEAFF. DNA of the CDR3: TGTGCCAGCTCAATAGACAGGGCGAACACTGAAGCTTTCTTT.

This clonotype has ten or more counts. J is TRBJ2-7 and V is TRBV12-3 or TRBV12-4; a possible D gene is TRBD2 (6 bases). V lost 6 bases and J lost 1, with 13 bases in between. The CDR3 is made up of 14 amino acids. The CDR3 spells CASRAGEASYEQYF. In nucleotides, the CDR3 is TGTGCCAGCAGGGCCGGGGAGGCATCCTACGAGCAGTACTTC.

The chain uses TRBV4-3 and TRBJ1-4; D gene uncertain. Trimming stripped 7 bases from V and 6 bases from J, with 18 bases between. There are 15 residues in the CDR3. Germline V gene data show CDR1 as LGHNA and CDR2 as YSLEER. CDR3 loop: CASTTTAYGDEKLFF. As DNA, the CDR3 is TGCGCCAGCACCACAACCGCCTATGGAGATGAAAAACTGTTTTTT.

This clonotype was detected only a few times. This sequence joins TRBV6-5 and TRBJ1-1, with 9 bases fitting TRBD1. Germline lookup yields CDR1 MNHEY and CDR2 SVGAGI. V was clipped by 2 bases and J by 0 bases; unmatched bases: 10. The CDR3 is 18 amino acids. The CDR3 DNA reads TGTGCCAGCAGTTACGCCGGGACAGGGATTCGAATGAACACTGAAGCTTTCTTT. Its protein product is CASSYAGTGIRMNTEAFF.

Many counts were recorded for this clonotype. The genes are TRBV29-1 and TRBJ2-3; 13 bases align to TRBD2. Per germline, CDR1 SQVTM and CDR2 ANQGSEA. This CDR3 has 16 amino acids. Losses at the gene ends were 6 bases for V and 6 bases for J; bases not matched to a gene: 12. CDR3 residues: CSVGLAGASRRDTQYF. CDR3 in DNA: TGCAGCGTCGGACTAGCGGGAGCCTCTCGCAGGGATACGCAGTATTTT.

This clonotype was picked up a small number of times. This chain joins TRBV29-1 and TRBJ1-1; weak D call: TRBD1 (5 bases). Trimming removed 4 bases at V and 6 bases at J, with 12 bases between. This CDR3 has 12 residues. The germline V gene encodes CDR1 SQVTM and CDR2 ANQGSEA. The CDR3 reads CSVVGDYAEAFF. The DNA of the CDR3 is TGCAGCGTTGTGGGGGATTACGCTGAAGCTTTCTTT.

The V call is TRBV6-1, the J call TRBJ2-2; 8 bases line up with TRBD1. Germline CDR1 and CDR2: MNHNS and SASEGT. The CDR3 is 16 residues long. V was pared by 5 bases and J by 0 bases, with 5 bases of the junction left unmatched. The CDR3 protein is CASSRDRGSNTGELFF. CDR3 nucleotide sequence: TGTGCCAGCAGTAGAGACAGGGGATCGAACACCGGGGAGCTGTTTTTT.

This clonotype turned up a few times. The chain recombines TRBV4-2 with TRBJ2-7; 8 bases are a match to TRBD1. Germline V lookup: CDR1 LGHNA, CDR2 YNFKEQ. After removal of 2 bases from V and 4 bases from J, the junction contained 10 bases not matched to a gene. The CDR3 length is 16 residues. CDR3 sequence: CASSQPSTGANYEQYF. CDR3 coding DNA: TGTGCCAGCAGCCAACCCTCGACAGGGGCTAATTACGAGCAGTACTTC.

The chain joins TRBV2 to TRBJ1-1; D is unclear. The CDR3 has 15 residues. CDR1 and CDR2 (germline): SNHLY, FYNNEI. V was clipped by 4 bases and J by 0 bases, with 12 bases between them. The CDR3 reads CASSVTEFLNTEAFF. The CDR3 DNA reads TGTGCCAGCAGTGTTACAGAGTTTTTGAACACTGAAGCTTTCTTT.

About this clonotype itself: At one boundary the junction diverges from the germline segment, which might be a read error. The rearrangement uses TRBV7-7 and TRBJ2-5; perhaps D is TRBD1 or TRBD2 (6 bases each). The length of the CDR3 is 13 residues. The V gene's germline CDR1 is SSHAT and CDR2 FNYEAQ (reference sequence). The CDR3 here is CASSLVGGQAQYF. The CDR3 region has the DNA TGTGCTAGCAGCTTAGTAGGGGGGCAGGCCCAGTACTTC. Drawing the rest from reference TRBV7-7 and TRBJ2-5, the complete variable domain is GAGVSQSPRYKVTKRGQDVTLRCDPISSHATLYWYQQALGQGPEFLTYFNYEAQPDKSGLPSDRFSAERPEGSISTLTIQRTEQRDSAMYRCASSLVGGQAQYFGPGTRLLVL.

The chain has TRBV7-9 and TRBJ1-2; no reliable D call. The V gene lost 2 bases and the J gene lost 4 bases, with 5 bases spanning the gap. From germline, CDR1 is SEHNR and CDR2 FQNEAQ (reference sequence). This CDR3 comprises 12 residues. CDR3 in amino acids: CASSLNTYGYTF. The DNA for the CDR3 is TGTGCCAGCAGCTTAAACACCTATGGCTACACCTTC.

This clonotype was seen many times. In DNA form, the CDR3 reads TGTGCCAGCAGTTTGGGCGGCGGGGGGGCTGTCAATGAGCAGTTCTTC. Encoded protein: CASSLGGGGAVNEQFF. This chain connects TRBV12-3 or TRBV12-4 to TRBJ2-1; 9 nucleotides agree with TRBD2. V shed 3 bases, J shed 6 bases, and the junction held 9 bases outside the gene matches. The CDR3 extends over 16 amino acids.

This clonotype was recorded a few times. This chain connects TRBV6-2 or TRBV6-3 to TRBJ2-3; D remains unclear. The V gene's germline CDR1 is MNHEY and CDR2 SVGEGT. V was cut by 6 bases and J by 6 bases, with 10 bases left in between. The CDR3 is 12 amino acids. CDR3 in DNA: TGTGCCAGCAGCACTACTCGGGATACGCAGTATTTT. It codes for CASSTTRDTQYF.

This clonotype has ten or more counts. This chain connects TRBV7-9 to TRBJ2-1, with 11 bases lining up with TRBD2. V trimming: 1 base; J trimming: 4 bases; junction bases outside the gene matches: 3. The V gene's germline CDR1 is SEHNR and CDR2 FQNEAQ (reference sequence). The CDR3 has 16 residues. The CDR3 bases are TGTGCCAGCAGCTTAGGTAGCGGGAGGGAATACAATGAGCAGTTCTTC. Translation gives CASSLGSGREYNEQFF. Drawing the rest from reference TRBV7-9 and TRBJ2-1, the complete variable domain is DTGVSQNPRHKITKRGQNVTFRCDPISEHNRLYWYRQTLGQGPEFLTYFQNEAQLEKSRLLSDRFSAERPKGSFSTLEIQRTEQGDSAMYLCASSLGSGREYNEQFFGPGTRLTVL.

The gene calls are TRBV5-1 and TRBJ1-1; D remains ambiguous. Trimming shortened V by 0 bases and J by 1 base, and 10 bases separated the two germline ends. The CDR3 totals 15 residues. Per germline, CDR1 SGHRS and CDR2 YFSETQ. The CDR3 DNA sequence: TGCGCCAGCAGCTTGGTCGTAGCCGGGAACACTGAAGCTTTCTTT. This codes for CASSLVVAGNTEAFF. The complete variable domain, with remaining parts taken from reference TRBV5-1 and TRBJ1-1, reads KAGVTQTPRYLIKTRGQQVTLSCSPISGHRSVSWYQQTPGQGLQFLFEYFSETQRNKGNFPGRFSGRQFSNSRSEMNVSTLELGDSALYLCASSLVVAGNTEAFFGQGTRLTVV.

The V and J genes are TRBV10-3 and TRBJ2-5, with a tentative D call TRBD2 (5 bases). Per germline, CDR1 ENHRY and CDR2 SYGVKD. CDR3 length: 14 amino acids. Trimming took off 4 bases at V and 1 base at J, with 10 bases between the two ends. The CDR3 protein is CAISATGFQETQYF. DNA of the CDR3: TGTGCCATCAGTGCCACGGGATTCCAAGAGACCCAGTACTTC.

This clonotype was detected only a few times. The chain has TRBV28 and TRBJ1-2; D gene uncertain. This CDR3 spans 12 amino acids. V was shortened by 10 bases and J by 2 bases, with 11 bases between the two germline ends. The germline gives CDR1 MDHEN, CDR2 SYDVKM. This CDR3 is CATSIRNYGYTF. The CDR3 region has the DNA TGTGCCACTTCCATTAGGAACTATGGCTACACCTTC.